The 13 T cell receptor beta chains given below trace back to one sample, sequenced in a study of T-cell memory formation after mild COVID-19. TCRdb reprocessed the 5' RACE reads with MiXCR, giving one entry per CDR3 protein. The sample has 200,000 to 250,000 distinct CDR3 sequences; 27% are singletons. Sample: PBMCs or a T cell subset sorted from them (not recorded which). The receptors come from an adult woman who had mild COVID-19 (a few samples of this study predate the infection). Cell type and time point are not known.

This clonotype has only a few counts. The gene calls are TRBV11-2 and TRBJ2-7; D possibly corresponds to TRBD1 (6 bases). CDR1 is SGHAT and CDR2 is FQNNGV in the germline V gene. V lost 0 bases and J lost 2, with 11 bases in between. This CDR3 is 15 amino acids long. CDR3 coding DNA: TGTGCCAGCAGCTTAGATCTCGCAGGGGCCTACGAGCAGTACTTC. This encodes CASSLDLAGAYEQYF.

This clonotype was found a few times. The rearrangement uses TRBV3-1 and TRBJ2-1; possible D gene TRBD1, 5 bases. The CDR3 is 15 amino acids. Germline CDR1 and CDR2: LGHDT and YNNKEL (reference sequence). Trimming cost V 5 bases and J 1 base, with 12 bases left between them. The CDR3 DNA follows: TGTGCCAGCAGCTTCTGGGGCAGTTCCTACAATGAGCAGTTCTTC. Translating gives CASSFWGSSYNEQFF.

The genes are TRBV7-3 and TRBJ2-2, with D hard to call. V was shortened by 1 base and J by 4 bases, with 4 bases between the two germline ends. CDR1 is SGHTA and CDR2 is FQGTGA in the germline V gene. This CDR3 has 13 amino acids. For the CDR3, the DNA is TGTGCCAGCAGCTTAAAGGGCACCGGGGAGCTGTTTTTT. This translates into CASSLKGTGELFF.

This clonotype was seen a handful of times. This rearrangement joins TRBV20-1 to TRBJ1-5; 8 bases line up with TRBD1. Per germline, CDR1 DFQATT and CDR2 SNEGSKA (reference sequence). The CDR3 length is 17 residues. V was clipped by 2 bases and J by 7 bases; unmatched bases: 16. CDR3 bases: TGCAGTGCTAGACCTCAAAGGTGGACAGGGAGAAGACAGCCCCAGCATTTT. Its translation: CSARPQRWTGRRQPQHF.

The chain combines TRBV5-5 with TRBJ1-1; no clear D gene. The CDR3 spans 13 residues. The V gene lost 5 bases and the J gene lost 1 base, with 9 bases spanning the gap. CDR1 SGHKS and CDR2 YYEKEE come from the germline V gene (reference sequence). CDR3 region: CASSHSSNTEAFF. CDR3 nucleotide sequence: TGTGCCAGCAGTCACAGCTCGAACACTGAAGCTTTCTTT.

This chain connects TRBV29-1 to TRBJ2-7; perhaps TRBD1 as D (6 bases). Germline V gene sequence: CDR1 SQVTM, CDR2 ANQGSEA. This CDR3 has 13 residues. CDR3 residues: CRIPGAGAYEQYF. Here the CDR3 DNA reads TGCAGAATACCTGGGGCAGGGGCCTACGAGCAGTACTTC.

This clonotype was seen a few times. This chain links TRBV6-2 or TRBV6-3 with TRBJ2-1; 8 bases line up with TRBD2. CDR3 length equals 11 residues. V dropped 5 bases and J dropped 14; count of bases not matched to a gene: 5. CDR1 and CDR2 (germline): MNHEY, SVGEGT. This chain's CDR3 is CASSVGLEEFF. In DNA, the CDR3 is TGTGCCAGCAGTGTGGGACTAGAAGAGTTCTTC.

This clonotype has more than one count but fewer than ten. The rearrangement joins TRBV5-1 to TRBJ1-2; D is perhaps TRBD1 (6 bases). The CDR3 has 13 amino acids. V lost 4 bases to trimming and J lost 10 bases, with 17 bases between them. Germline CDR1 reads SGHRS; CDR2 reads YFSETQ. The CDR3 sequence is CASSTGHTEAYTF. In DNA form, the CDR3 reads TGCGCCAGCAGCACGGGACACACCGAGGCCTACACCTTC.

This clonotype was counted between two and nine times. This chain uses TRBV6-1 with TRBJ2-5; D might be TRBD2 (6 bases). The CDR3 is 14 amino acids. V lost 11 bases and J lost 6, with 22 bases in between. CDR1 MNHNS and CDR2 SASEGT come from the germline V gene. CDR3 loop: CAGRTGTAAKTQYF. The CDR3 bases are TGTGCCGGACGAACGGGGACTGCAGCAAAGACCCAGTACTTC.

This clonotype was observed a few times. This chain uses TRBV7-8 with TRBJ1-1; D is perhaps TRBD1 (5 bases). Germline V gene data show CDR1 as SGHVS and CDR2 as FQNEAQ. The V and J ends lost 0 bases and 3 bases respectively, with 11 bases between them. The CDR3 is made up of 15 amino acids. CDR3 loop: CASSLAGTSYTEAFF. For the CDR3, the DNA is TGTGCCAGCAGCTTAGCAGGGACCTCTTACACTGAAGCTTTCTTT.

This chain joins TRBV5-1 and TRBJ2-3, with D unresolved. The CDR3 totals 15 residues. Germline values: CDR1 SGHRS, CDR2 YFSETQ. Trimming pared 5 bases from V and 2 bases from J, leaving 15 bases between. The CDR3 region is CASRLQGLHTDTQYF. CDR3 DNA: TGCGCCAGCAGATTACAAGGGCTACACACAGATACGCAGTATTTT.

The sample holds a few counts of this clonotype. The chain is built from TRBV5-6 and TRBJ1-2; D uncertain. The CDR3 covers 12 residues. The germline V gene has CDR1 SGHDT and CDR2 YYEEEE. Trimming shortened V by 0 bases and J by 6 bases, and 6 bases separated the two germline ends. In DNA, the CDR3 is TGTGCCAGCAGCTTGGGGTCGGATGGCTACACCTTC. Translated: CASSLGSDGYTF.

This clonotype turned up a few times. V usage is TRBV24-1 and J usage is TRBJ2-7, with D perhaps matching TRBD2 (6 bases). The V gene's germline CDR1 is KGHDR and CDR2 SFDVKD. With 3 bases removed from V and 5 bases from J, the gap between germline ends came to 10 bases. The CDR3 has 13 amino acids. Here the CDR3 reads CATSDAWGDEQYF. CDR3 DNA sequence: TGTGCCACCAGTGATGCCTGGGGGGACGAGCAGTACTTC.